The entry below gives a single T cell receptor (beta chain) sequence along with its context. The specificity of this receptor is unknown. Base qualities are missing; no much larger clone stands one base away. The sample holds other DNA sequences that translate to the same CDR3. Via the germline V gene (reference sequence), CDR1 is LNHNV and CDR2 YYDKDF. Trimming at the junction amounts to 0 bases on V and 4 bases on J, and the germline ends lie 3 bases apart. The CDR3 covers 13 residues, taking in both the cysteine and the phenylalanine. CDR3 DNA is the only sequence kept; it has 39 bases, read in frame from the first base. Using the deep immunoSEQ assay, multiplex PCR amplified TCR CDR3 regions from genomic DNA. Extracted genomic DNA from each cell subset was spread evenly across all wells of several immunoSEQ 96-well plates, with each plate serving as a replicate. For sorted subsets, each replicate PCR was loaded with roughly 190 ng genomic DNA, equivalent to 25,000 to 30,000 T cell genomes. Purified libraries were quantified with a Qubit 3.0 fluorometer, sized on a Bioanalyzer 2100, and re-quantified with the KAPA Library Quantification kit. Every immunoSEQ 96-well plate was sequenced on a dedicated single-read 150-cycle Illumina NextSeq 550 flow cell. From the authors' description of their analysis: Because the immunoSEQ output held only junctional sequences and lacked quality scores, the filtering could not match the filtering applied to full-length reads. To assign V/J genes and CDR3, sequences were annotated using PyIR, a Python wrapper for IgBLAST v1.9, with IMGT germline references. Reads were removed for weak V/J assignments (E-value above 1e-6), missing CDR3, stop codons, out-of-frame junctions, or ambiguous translated residues. V3J clonotypes were defined as sequences sharing the same inferred V gene, J gene, and CDR3 amino acid sequence. Percentage overlap between repertoires was computed as shared unique clonotypes divided by the size of the smaller repertoire. Three approaches were used to assess repertoire richness: RTK rarefaction, the Chao1 estimator, and Recon v2.1 estimates of unobserved clonotypes. OLGA was used to compute generation probabilities for all TCRbeta clonotypes that the gDNA method yielded from a few donors. TCRdb took this table from immuneACCESS and kept in-frame rearrangements with V and J called. Such tables lack part of the clones; where checked against another copy, unresolved V genes explain under half of the gap, and the rest is unexplained. That table gives V, J and clone size, and the DNA gave D and trimming. This sample holds about 2.5 million clones; roughly 90% were observed only once. 0.37% of the sample goes to the ten largest clones.

Healthy HIV-negative adults with no recently reported acute infections or vaccinations were included as donors. Every donor was a Caucasian adult living in Nashville, Tennessee, USA. CD4+ T cells were enriched by magnetic negative selection; naive cells were then positively selected on CD45RA, and the negative fraction formed the memory subset. Blood was obtained by leukapheresis, after which PBMCs were separated by Ficoll-Histopaque density gradient centrifugation and cryopreserved in liquid nitrogen vapor phase. Purity and quantity of every magnetically sorted T cell population were checked by analytical flow cytometry. From each sorted fraction, genomic DNA was isolated and quantified by UV absorbance on a Nanodrop 2000c. The data stem from a study of shared clonotypes between healthy human individuals (dated by TCRdb to 2019 to 2021). Concerning the study at large: The cohort comprised two women and three men aged 18 to 49 years. For each donor, three plates each were used for CD4 naive and CD4 memory, two plates were used for CD8 naive, and one plate was used for CD8 memory. To estimate repertoire size and how much clonotype sharing occurs between individuals, the study deeply sequenced the blood TCR repertoires of five healthy adults. Libraries were prepared and TCR repertoires were sequenced by different laboratories using diverse techniques, in order to increase sequencing depth and limit assay-specific biases. Between about 0.8 and 9.5 billion PBMCs per donor were obtained by leukapheresis.

Broader findings and caveats from the paper: Clonotypes shared by all four sorted-subset donors showed higher generation probabilities than non-shared clonotypes. About 4.5% of naive CD4, around 4% of naive CD8, around 2.3% of memory CD4, and less than 0.45% of memory CD8 clonotypes were shared across four donors. Because the study included only a small number of donors, the genetic and exposure-history diversity represented was limited. Based on pairwise subsampling, the degree of clonotype sharing among donors was expected to be affected by sequencing depth. Larger estimated clonotype richness was generally found for naive subsets than for memory subsets. Sampling was restricted to blood, and TCR repertoires in tissue are likely to differ from TCR repertoires in blood. Even with the large sequencing depth, rarefaction of the sorted-subset datasets indicated that sequencing was incomplete.

This TCR was recovered from a man younger than 35 in good health. Some clones in this sample may be carry-over from other donors' samples. The chain employs TRBV15 and TRBJ2-2; no D gene can be assigned with confidence. The sequencing sample was made of naive CD4+ T cells from PBMCs. The label giving this sample's cell subset or site can be read as: CD45RA+ positively selected. In nucleotide form, the sequence is TGTGCCACCAGCAGAGATCCCACCGGGGAGCTGTTTTTT. Its translation reads: CATSRDPTGELFF.